This T cell receptor beta chain originates from a study of blood T cell repertoires in COVID-19. CDR3 length: 15 residues. The V and J ends lost 2 bases and 8 bases respectively, with 18 bases between them. Germline lookup yields CDR1 SNHLY and CDR2 FYNNEI. The repertoire was sequenced with immunoSEQ multiplex PCR; TCRdb's copy has only in-frame clones and lacks some. The repertoire holds approximately 430,000 clones, with 75% to 90% as singletons. The receptor comes from a woman aged 25-40 years with active or convalescent COVID-19. Source material: peripheral blood. The chain employs TRBV2 and TRBJ1-2, with D maybe TRBD1 (6 bases). The CDR3 DNA reads as TGTGCCAGCAGTGAATCTCGACAGGCGCGACGGGGCTACACCTTC. This gives the protein CASSESRQARRGYTF. The full variable domain, rest sourced from reference TRBV2 and TRBJ1-2, is EPEVTQTPSHQVTQMGQEVILRCVPISNHLYFYWYRQILGQKVEFLVSFYNNEISEKSEIFDDQFSVERPDGSNFTLKIRSTKLEDSAMYFCASSESRQARRGYTFGSGTRLTVV.